This T cell receptor (beta chain) appears in the sequencing data of a study of blood T cell repertoires in COVID-19. The overall study: Sites in the United States, Italy and Spain provided acute and convalescent COVID-19 samples. In each case, the material was cDNA or gDNA derived from T cells, B-cell-depleted T cells, or PBMCs.

As originally analysed: By means of reference gene primer amplification, nucleated cell counts were estimated. The table came from immunoSEQ multiplex PCR; TCRdb's copy has only in-frame clones and leaves some out. The D gene and trimming were derived from the DNA, and the V and J assignments and clone size from that table. The sample shows around 21,000 clones, around nine tenths of them seen only once. CDR3 length: 16 amino acids. Germline V gives CDR1 SGHNT, CDR2 YYREEE (reference sequence). Trimming took 2 bases from V and 4 from J; bases not matched to a gene: 7. The TCR originated in a human donor in a cohort sampled during active COVID-19. The gene calls are TRBV5-4 and TRBJ2-1, with TRBD1 matching 9 bases. Sequenced input: peripheral blood. The DNA for the CDR3 is TGTGCCAGCAGCTTTTCCGGGACAGGGAATTACAATGAGCAGTTCTTC. The encoded protein is CASSFSGTGNYNEQFF.